This T cell receptor (beta chain) came from a study of T cells after yellow fever vaccination. About the study: Researchers used SMART-Seq v4 Ultra Low Input to prepare fractions that had low cell numbers. Overall study findings and caveats: Within FACS-sorted repertoires, abundant clonotypes contaminating from the bulk population could be present. Weaker overall, the secondary response nonetheless peaked faster (day 5 versus 15).

Germline V gene lookup returns CDR1 SGHRS and CDR2 YFSETQ. There are 12 residues in the CDR3. V shed 6 bases and J shed 6 bases, with 10 bases lying between them. A 5'RACE template-switching step, the method used to make TCR cDNA, added a universal primer site and UMIs. TCRdb redid the calling of the 5' RACE reads with MiXCR, one entry per CDR3 protein. The table has fewer than 450,000 distinct CDR3 sequences, less than 9.5% seen once; the top ten hold roughly 15%. This clonotype was seen only a few times. Its specificity is unknown. The chain joins TRBV5-1 to TRBJ2-1; no definite D call. The source material was PBMCs, sampled 45 days after the first yellow fever vaccination. This clonotype was sampled from a man younger than 35 who received the YFV17D yellow fever vaccine. The CDR3 nucleotides are TGCGCCAGCACTAGATCTGGCAATGAGCAGTTCTTC. It encodes CASTRSGNEQFF.